This is a list of T cell receptor beta chains from one sample in a study of blood T cell repertoires in COVID-19. The repertoire was sequenced with immunoSEQ multiplex PCR; TCRdb's copy has only in-frame clones and lacks some. The sample records 150,000 to 200,000 clones, roughly 86% being singletons. Sequencing was performed on peripheral blood. These receptors were taken from a man in his forties with active or convalescent COVID-19. Each CDR3 is given with its conserved first and last residue. Each record gives: V gene, J gene, D gene, clone size, CDR3 protein, CDR3 DNA. A D gene is named only where the DNA matches it firmly. Size is omitted from some rows. Given values are once, few, many or a class for expanded clones.

v_gene: TRBV5-1
j_gene: TRBJ2-3
d_gene: TRBD2
abundance: .
CDR3aa: CASSLSSGGLNTQYF
CDR3nt: TGCGCCAGCAGCTTGTCTAGCGGGGGGTTGAATACGCAGTATTTT

v_gene: TRBV4-3
j_gene: TRBJ2-7
d_gene: TRBD2
abundance: few
CDR3aa: CASSQDRRGIRYEQYF
CDR3nt: TGCGCCAGCAGCCAAGACAGGCGGGGGATCCGCTACGAGCAGTACTTC

v_gene: TRBV10-2
j_gene: TRBJ2-3
d_gene: .
abundance: once
CDR3aa: CASSDLTIQYTDTQYF
CDR3nt: TGCGCCAGCAGTGACCTTACAATACAATACACAGATACGCAGTATTTT

v_gene: TRBV3-1/TRBV3-2
j_gene: TRBJ1-1
d_gene: TRBD1
abundance: .
CDR3aa: CASSQGTGNTEAFF
CDR3nt: TGTGCCAGCAGCCAAGGGACAGGGAACACTGAAGCTTTCTTT

v_gene: TRBV27
j_gene: TRBJ1-1
d_gene: TRBD1
abundance: .
CDR3aa: CASRPDRGSNTEAFF
CDR3nt: TGTGCCAGCAGGCCCGACAGGGGGTCCAACACTGAAGCTTTCTTT

v_gene: TRBV27
j_gene: TRBJ1-4
d_gene: .
abundance: .
CDR3aa: CASSSDLGGGNEKLFF
CDR3nt: TGTGCCAGCAGTTCAGACCTGGGAGGAGGGAATGAAAAACTGTTTTTT

v_gene: TRBV7-9
j_gene: TRBJ1-1
d_gene: TRBD1
abundance: .
CDR3aa: CASRPQGFDTEAFF
CDR3nt: TGTGCCAGCAGACCACAGGGGTTCGACACTGAAGCTTTCTTT

v_gene: TRBV9
j_gene: TRBJ1-6
d_gene: .
abundance: once
CDR3aa: CASSVADSTNSPLHF
CDR3nt: TGTGCCAGCAGCGTAGCGGACAGTACTAATTCACCCCTCCACTTT

v_gene: TRBV6-2/TRBV6-3
j_gene: TRBJ2-3
d_gene: TRBD2
abundance: .
CDR3aa: CASSYGSGGADTQYF
CDR3nt: TGTGCCAGCAGTTACGGTTCGGGGGGAGCAGATACGCAGTATTTT

v_gene: TRBV2
j_gene: TRBJ1-2
d_gene: TRBD1
abundance: once
CDR3aa: CASSGGQGLGYTF
CDR3nt: TGTGCCAGCAGTGGGGGACAGGGACTTGGCTACACCTTC

v_gene: TRBV12-3/TRBV12-4
j_gene: TRBJ1-2
d_gene: .
abundance: .
CDR3aa: CASRSTSREGYTF
CDR3nt: TGTGCCAGCAGGTCTACGTCCAGGGAGGGGTACACCTTC